The present entry profiles one TCR beta chain with its context. Deletions cut 0 bases from V and 5 bases from J, with 13 bases between. This CDR3 spans 15 amino acids. The germline V gene encodes CDR1 SGHRS and CDR2 YFSETQ. Libraries were prepared by immunoSEQ multiplex PCR; TCRdb keeps only in-frame clonotypes and omits some of them. The data contain more than 85,000 clones, about 90% of them singletons. This entry belongs to a study of T cell responses to AZD1222 COVID-19 vaccine. Study-level background: Second doses were pooled across both intervals (about 4 or about 12 weeks).

This specimen was peripheral blood, taken on day 0 of AZD1222 vaccination. The V call is TRBV5-1, the J call TRBJ2-3; perhaps TRBD1 as D (6 bases). The receptor was isolated from an adult in good health. The CDR3 DNA reads TGCGCCAGCAGCTTGGCCGAACAGGGAAGAGATACGCAGTATTTT. Translation: CASSLAEQGRDTQYF.